The clone carrying this TCR beta chain was observed many times. Its cognate antigen is unknown. Each sorted population was over 98% pure. This sample is part of a study of beta chain features in type 1 diabetes. Study in general: Age and gender were similar between patients and healthy donors, as were cell yields. Sorted cells from all samples, numbering some 99,000,000, were examined. The study's findings and limits: Any HLA effect on TCRB rearrangement was left unresolved by small sub-analyses. Moderate but significant shortening of TCRB CDR3s was recorded in all four CD4+ subsets from Type 1 diabetes patients.

Trimming pared 7 bases from V and 6 bases from J, leaving 16 bases between. CDR1 is MDHEN, CDR2 SYDVKM, per germline. The CDR3 is 13 amino acids. Sequencing targeted expressed TCRB transcripts, as all isolated RNA had been reverse transcribed. Data came from immunoSEQ multiplex PCR; TCRdb stores just in-frame clones and leaves some out. Of some 360,000 clones listed, roughly 9.8% are singletons. The V call is TRBV28, the J call TRBJ2-7, with a tentative D call TRBD1 (6 bases). The sequence derives from a young man with type 1 diabetes. The sequencing input was central memory CD4+ T cells from blood. As DNA, the CDR3 is TGTGCCAGCATGCGTTTGGGGGCAGGCGAGCAGTACTTC. This translates into CASMRLGAGEQYF.